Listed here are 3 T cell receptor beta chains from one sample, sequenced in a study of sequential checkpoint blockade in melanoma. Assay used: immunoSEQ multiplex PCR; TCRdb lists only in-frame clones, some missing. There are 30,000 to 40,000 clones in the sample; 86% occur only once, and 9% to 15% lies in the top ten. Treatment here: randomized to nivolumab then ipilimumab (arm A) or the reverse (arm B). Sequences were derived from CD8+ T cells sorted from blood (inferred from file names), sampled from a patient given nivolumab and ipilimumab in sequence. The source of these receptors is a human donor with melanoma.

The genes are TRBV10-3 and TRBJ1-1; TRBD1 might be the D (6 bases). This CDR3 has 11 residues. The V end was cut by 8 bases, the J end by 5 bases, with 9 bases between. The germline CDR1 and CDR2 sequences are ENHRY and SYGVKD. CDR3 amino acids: CAIQGGTEAFF. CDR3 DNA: TGTGCCATCCAAGGGGGAACTGAAGCTTTCTTT.

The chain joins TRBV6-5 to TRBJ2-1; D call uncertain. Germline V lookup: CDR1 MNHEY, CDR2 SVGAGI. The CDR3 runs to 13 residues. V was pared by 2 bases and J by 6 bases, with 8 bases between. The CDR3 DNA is TGTGCCAGCAGTTACGGCAGGCCCAATGAGCAGTTCTTC. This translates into CASSYGRPNEQFF.

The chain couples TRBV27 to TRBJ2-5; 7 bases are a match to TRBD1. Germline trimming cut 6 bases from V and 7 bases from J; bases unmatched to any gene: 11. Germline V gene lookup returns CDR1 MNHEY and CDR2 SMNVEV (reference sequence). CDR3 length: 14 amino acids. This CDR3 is CASSPGQLPRTQYF. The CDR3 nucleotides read TGTGCCAGCAGCCCGGGACAGCTACCAAGGACCCAGTACTTC.